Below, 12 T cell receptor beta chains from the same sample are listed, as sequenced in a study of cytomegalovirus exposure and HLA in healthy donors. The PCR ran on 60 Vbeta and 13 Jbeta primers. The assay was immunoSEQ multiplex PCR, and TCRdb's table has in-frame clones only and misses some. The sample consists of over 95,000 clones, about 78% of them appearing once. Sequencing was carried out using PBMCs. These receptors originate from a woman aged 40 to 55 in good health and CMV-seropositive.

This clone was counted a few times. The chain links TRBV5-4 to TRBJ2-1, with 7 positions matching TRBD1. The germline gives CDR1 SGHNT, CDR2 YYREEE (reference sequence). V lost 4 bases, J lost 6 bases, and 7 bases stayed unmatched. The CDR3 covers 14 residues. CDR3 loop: CASSIGTASNEQFF. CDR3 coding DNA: TGTGCCAGCAGCATTGGGACAGCTAGCAATGAGCAGTTCTTC.

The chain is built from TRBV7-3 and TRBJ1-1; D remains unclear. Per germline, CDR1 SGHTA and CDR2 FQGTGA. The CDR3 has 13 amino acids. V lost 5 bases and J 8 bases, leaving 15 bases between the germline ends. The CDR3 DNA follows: TGTGCCAGCAGCCCCGGCAGCCTAGGAGAAGCTTTCTTT. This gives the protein CASSPGSLGEAFF. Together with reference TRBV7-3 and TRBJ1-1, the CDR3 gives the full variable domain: GAGVSQTPSNKVTEKGKYVELRCDPISGHTALYWYRQSLGQGPEFLIYFQGTGAADDSGLPNDRFFAVRPEGSVSTLKIQRTERGDSAVYLCASSPGSLGEAFFGQGTRLTVV.

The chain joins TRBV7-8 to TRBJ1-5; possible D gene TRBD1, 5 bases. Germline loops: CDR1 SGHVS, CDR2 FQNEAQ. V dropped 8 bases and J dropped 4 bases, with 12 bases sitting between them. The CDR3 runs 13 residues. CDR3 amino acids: CASHRLPNQPQHF. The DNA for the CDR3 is TGTGCCAGCCACAGGCTACCTAATCAGCCCCAGCATTTT.

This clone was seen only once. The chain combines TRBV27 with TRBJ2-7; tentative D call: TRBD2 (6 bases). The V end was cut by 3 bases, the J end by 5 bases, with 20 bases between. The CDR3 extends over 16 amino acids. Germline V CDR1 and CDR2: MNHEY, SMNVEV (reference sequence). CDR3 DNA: TGTGCCAGCAGTTTGGAGGAACCGGGACTGGCGAACGAGCAGTACTTC. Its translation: CASSLEEPGLANEQYF.

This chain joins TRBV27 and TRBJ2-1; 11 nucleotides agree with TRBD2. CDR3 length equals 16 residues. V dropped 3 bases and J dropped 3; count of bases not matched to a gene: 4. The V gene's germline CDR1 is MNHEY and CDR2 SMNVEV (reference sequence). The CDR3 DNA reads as TGTGCCAGCAGTTTCCCCGGGACTAGCGGCTACAATGAGCAGTTCTTC. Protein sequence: CASSFPGTSGYNEQFF.

CDR3 amino acids: CASSVAPAGGETQYF. CDR3 sequence (DNA): TGTGCCAGCAGCGTAGCCCCCGCGGGGGGGGAGACCCAGTACTTC. This chain uses TRBV9 with TRBJ2-5; 9 bases agree with TRBD2. The V and J ends lost 0 bases and 5 bases, in that order; junction bases with no gene match: 5. Germline V gene data show CDR1 as SGDLS and CDR2 as YYNGEE. The CDR3 totals 15 residues. Full variable domain (rest looked up from reference TRBV9 and TRBJ2-5): DSGVTQTPKHLITATGQRVTLRCSPRSGDLSVYWYQQSLDQGLQFLIQYYNGEERAKGNILERFSAQQFPDLHSELNLSSLELGDSALYFCASSVAPAGGETQYFGPGTRLLVL.

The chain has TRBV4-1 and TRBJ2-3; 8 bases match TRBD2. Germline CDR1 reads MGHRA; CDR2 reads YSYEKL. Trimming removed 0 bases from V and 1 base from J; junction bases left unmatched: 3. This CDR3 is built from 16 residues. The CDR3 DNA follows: TGCGCCAGCAGCCAAGAGTTTAGCGGGGGCACAGATACGCAGTATTTT. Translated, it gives CASSQEFSGGTDTQYF.

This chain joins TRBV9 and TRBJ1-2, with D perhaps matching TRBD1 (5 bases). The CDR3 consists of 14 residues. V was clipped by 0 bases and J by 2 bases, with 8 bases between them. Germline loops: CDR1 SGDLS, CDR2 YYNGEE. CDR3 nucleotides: TGTGCCAGCAGCGTAGAGGCAGGGAACTATGGCTACACCTTC. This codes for CASSVEAGNYGYTF. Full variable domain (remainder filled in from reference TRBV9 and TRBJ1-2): DSGVTQTPKHLITATGQRVTLRCSPRSGDLSVYWYQQSLDQGLQFLIQYYNGEERAKGNILERFSAQQFPDLHSELNLSSLELGDSALYFCASSVEAGNYGYTFGSGTRLTVV.

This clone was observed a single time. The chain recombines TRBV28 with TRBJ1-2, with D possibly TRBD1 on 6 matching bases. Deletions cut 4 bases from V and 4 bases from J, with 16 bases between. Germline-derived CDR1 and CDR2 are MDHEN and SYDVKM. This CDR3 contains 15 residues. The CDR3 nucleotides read TGTGCCAGCAGTTGGACAGCTAGTCAGGGCTATGGCTACACCTTC. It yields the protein CASSWTASQGYGYTF.

The CDR3 bases are TGTGCCAGCTCCTCCAAGAGCCCCGCCACTGAAGCTTTCTTT. Translated, it gives CASSSKSPATEAFF. The V and J genes are TRBV2 and TRBJ1-1; D is ambiguous. Deletions cut 8 bases from V and 4 bases from J, with 17 bases between. The germline V gene has CDR1 SNHLY and CDR2 FYNNEI. This CDR3 contains 14 residues.

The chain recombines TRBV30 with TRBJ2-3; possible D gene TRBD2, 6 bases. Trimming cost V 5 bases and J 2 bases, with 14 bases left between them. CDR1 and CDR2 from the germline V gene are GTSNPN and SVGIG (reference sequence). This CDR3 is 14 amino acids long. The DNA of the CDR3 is TGTGCCTGGGGGAGGACCAATCCCACAGATACGCAGTATTTT. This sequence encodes CAWGRTNPTDTQYF.

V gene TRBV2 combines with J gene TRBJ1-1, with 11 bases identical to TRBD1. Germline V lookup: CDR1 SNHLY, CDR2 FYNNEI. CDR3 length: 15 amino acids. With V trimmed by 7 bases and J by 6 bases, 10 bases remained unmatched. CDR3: CASTNPDRGRSEAFF. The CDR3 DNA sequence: TGTGCCAGCACCAACCCGGACAGGGGGCGGTCTGAAGCTTTCTTT.